This T cell receptor beta chain was captured by sequencing in a study of regulatory T cells in long-lasting Graves disease. Arm-PCR of CDR3 regions and iRepertoire HTBI primers were used to build TCR beta libraries. Per the study methods: Samples revealed around 56 TRBV and over 12 TRBJ segments. TCRdb analysed the multiplex PCR reads with MiXCR anew, one entry per CDR3 protein. The V and J calls here are based on TCRdb, not the publication. The table has about 450,000 distinct CDR3 sequences, over 15% seen once; the top ten hold around a tenth. At least ten counts were recorded for this clonotype. As for time point: newly diagnosed GD, antithyroid drugs for less than 3 months. From RNA extracted from PBMCs, the TCR library was made. Another study also made use of these data, one on T cells in Graves' hyperthyroidism and ophthalmopathy. From that report: On the basis of clinical symptoms, serum thyroxine and TRAb, thyroid ultrasound and orbital computed tomography, diagnoses were made.

Specimen: peripheral blood mononuclear cells (PBMCs), collected at new diagnosis, from a patient treated with antithyroid drugs. The clonotype originates from a woman in her thirties with Graves disease.

The CDR3 is CASSVVTGTYEQYF. In DNA form, the CDR3 reads TGTGCCAGCAGTGTCGTGACAGGGACCTACGAGCAGTACTTC. The V call is TRBV6-2 or TRBV6-3, the J call TRBJ2-7; TRBD1 agrees at 7 bases. The CDR3 runs 14 residues. Germline V gives CDR1 MNHEY, CDR2 SVGEGT. V was clipped by 5 bases and J by 2 bases; unmatched bases: 6.